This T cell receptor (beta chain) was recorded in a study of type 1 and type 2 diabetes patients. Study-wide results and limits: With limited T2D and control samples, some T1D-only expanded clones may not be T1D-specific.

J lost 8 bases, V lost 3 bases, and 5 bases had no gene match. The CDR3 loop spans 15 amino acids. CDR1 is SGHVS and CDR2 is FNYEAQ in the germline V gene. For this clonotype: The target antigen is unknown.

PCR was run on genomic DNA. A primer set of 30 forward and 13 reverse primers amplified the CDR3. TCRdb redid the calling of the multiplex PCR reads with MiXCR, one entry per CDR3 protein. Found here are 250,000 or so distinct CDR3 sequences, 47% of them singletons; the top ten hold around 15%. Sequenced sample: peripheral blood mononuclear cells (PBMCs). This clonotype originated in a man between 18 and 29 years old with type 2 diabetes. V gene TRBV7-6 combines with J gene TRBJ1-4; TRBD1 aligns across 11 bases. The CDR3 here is CASSFAGTGGEKLFF. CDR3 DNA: TGTGCCAGCAGCTTCGCCGGGACAGGGGGAGAAAAACTGTTTTTT.